Listed below are T cell receptor beta chains from one sample, sequenced in a study of CD8+ T cells in alopecia areata. The table came from immunoSEQ multiplex PCR; TCRdb's copy has only in-frame clones and leaves some out. In the table there are 150,000 or so clones, roughly 44% of which are singletons. Sequencing was done on a sample of CD4+ T cells sorted from blood. The origin of the receptors is a human donor with alopecia areata. Each CDR3 is given without its conserved first and last residue. Only part of the rows carry a size: once, few, many, or a class if the clone is expanded.

abundance,v_gene,j_gene,CDR3aa
few,TRBV23-1,TRBJ1-5,ASSQLWGQGNQPQH
NA,TRBV7-3,TRBJ2-2,ASSPGQGAGELF
NA,TRBV30,TRBJ2-7,AWSVGGTGLLGYEQY
NA,TRBV7-4,TRBJ2-2,ASSSTGTENTGELF
NA,TRBV30,TRBJ2-7,AWTIGTPEQY
few,TRBV5-1,TRBJ2-4,ASNLEPTGDNIQY
NA,TRBV7-9,TRBJ2-1,ASSPLVGNEQF
few,TRBV6-5,TRBJ2-7,ASSYSQTYEQY
few,TRBV27,TRBJ2-5,ASSRRDGQETQY
NA,TRBV28,TRBJ2-7,ASSLPGHYEQY
NA,TRBV5-6,TRBJ2-4,ASNIGSGTPKNIQY
few,TRBV23-1,TRBJ1-5,ASTRTVNQPQH
many,TRBV28,TRBJ2-7,ASRRAYEQY
few,TRBV14,TRBJ2-1,ASSLASGTSGKNEQF
NA,TRBV30,TRBJ1-2,AWSVRTRAGYT
NA,TRBV5-1,TRBJ2-1,ASSSYAGFEQF
NA,TRBV30,TRBJ2-7,AWSGGTSGSYEQY
NA,TRBV7-2,TRBJ2-3,ASSHRGTDTQY
NA,TRBV5-1,TRBJ2-3,ASSAGLAGGSDTQY
NA,TRBV4-1,TRBJ2-7,ASSHSDRTSGPLYEQY
NA,TRBV7-9,TRBJ2-5,ASSLPVGETQY
NA,TRBV29-1,TRBJ2-7,SVVPAGQGHEQY
NA,TRBV5-1,TRBJ2-5,ASSSYLAGARETQY
NA,TRBV7-9,TRBJ2-5,ASSLGQGALETQY
NA,TRBV29-1,TRBJ2-1,SVGRPGRNEQF
NA,TRBV15,TRBJ2-1,ATSRDGQGPYNEQF
NA,TRBV5-1,TRBJ2-5,ASSLGPSQGETQY
few,TRBV5-6,TRBJ2-7,ASSLVWQGAKYEQY
NA,TRBV29-1,TRBJ2-7,SVGRGLGYEQY
few,TRBV28,TRBJ2-4,ASSSGEFSKNIQY
NA,TRBV5-1,TRBJ2-5,ASSLFLAEETQY
NA,TRBV5-4,TRBJ2-3,ASSLPSDTQY
few,TRBV28,TRBJ2-6,ASLSGANVLT
NA,TRBV7-2,TRBJ2-1,ASSGARDSYNEQF
NA,TRBV6-6,TRBJ2-7,ASSYSSASYEQY
NA,TRBV7-7,TRBJ2-5,ASSPSSGRVAATQY